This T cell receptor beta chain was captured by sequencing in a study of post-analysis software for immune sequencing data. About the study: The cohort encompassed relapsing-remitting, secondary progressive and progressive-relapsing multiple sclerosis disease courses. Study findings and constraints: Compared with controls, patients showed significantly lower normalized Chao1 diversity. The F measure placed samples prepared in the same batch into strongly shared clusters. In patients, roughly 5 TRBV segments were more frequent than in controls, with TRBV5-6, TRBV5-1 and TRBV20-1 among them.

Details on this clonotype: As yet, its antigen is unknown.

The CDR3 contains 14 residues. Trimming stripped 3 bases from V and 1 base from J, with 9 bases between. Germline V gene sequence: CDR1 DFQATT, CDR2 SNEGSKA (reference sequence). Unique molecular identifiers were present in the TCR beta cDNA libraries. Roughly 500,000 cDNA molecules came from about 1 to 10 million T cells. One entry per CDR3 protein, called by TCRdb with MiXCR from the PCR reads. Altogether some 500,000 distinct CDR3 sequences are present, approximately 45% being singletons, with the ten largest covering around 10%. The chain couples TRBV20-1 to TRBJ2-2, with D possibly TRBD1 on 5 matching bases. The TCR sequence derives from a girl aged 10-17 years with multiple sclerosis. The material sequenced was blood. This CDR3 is CSASGHLNTGELFF. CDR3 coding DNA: TGCAGTGCTAGTGGACACTTGAACACCGGGGAGCTGTTTTTT.